This passage covers 4 T cell receptor beta chains from one sample sequenced in a study of blood T cell repertoires in COVID-19 (TCRdb year 2020). Library preparation was by the immunoSEQ multiplex PCR assay. What TCRdb holds here is the immuneACCESS table cut down to in-frame rearrangements. Part of the clones is not present; checked against another copy, under half of the missing clones reflect an unresolved V gene, and the others are unexplained. The sample has fewer than 200,000 clones on record, 85% to 90% of them singletons. The ten largest clones take up around 23% of the sample. Sequenced input: PBMCs or T cells enriched from blood (not recorded which). Receptors originate from a woman in her forties in a cohort exposed to, infected with or recovered from COVID-19 (not recorded which).

This clone is a singleton in its sample. The rearrangement uses TRBV11-3 and TRBJ2-3; D is perhaps TRBD1 (5 bases). Germline CDR1 is SGHNT and CDR2 is YENEEA. CDR3 length equals 14 residues. V gave up 7 bases and J gave up 2 bases, with 13 bases separating them. This CDR3 reads CASKDRSSTDTQYF. The DNA for the CDR3 is TGTGCCAGCAAAGACAGATCTTCCACAGATACGCAGTATTTT. Using reference TRBV11-3 and TRBJ2-3 for the parts outside the CDR3, the full variable domain is EAGVVQSPRYKIIEKKQPVAFWCNPISGHNTLYWYLQNLGQGPELLIRYENEEAVDDSQLPKDRFSAERLKGVDSTLKIQPAELGDSAVYLCASKDRSSTDTQYFGPGTRLTVL.

This rearrangement joins TRBV27 to TRBJ2-2, with no clear D. CDR1 MNHEY and CDR2 SMNVEV come from the germline V gene (reference sequence). This CDR3 spans 14 amino acids. The V end was cut by 4 bases, the J end by 4 bases, with 10 bases between. The CDR3 DNA follows: TGTGCCAGCAGTTACTCCCGGGTCACCGGGGAGCTGTTTTTT. As protein: CASSYSRVTGELFF.

The gene calls are TRBV30 and TRBJ1-2; 11 bases map to TRBD1. This CDR3 has 15 amino acids. The germline V gene has CDR1 GTSNPN and CDR2 SVGIG (reference sequence). The trim removed 4 bases at V and 6 bases at J, leaving 10 bases unmatched. CDR3 bases: TGTGCCTGGACTGAAAGGGGACAGGGGGGGCATGGCTACACCTTC. Translation gives CAWTERGQGGHGYTF. Full variable domain (remainder filled in from reference TRBV30 and TRBJ1-2): SQTIHQWPATLVQPVGSPLSLECTVEGTSNPNLYWYRQAAGRGLQLLFYSVGIGQISSEVPQNLSASRPQDRQFILSSKKLLLSDSGFYLCAWTERGQGGHGYTFGSGTRLTVV.

The rearrangement uses TRBV19 and TRBJ1-2; 7 bases are shared with TRBD1. Germline V lookup: CDR1 LNHDA, CDR2 SQIVND (reference sequence). The CDR3 has 12 residues. J lost 5 bases, V lost 5 bases, and 2 bases had no gene match. The CDR3 loop reads CASSPGGYGYTF. The CDR3 region has the DNA TGTGCCAGTAGTCCAGGGGGGTATGGCTACACCTTC. The full variable domain, in which reference TRBV19 and TRBJ1-2 provide the parts outside the CDR3, is DGGITQSPKYLFRKEGQNVTLSCEQNLNHDAMYWYRQDPGQGLRLIYYSQIVNDFQKGDIAEGYSVSREKKESFPLTVTSAQKNPTAFYLCASSPGGYGYTFGSGTRLTVV.